Below are 24 T cell receptor beta chains sequenced from a single sample in a study of T cells in Graves' hyperthyroidism and ophthalmopathy (dated by TCRdb to 2018 to 2020). Library creation used multiplex PCR. TCRdb records Illumina HiSeq 2000 as the sequencer. The TCR beta CDR3 regions were amplified from the RNA transcripts. A first-round RT-PCR of the TCR CDR3 used the HTBI primer set with the Qiagen OneStep RT-PCR kit. The public reads were reanalyzed by TCRdb: fastp trimming at Q25, MiXCR alignment, in-frame beta chains only. For every CDR3 protein sequence, its rows merge into one entry that carries the most common genes and DNA. The sample table shows about 400,000 distinct CDR3 sequences, and 15% to 17% are seen once. Around 7.7% of the sample comes from the top ten. The sequencing input was blood. These receptors were collected from a woman aged 18-29 years with Graves' hyperthyroidism.

At least ten counts were recorded for this clonotype. The chain has TRBV6-1 and TRBJ1-4; a possible D gene is TRBD1 (5 bases). The CDR3 runs 14 residues. CDR1 is MNHNS and CDR2 is SASEGT in the germline V gene. V was cut by 4 bases and J by 6 bases, with 12 bases left in between. In DNA, the CDR3 is TGTGCCAGCAGTGCACCAGGGCAAGATGAAAAACTGTTTTTT. As protein: CASSAPGQDEKLFF.

This clonotype was seen many times. This sequence joins TRBV27 and TRBJ2-7; 10 nucleotides line up with TRBD1. J lost 1 base, V lost 8 bases, and 14 bases had no gene match. This CDR3 comprises 17 residues. CDR1 and CDR2 from the germline V gene are MNHEY and SMNVEV (reference sequence). The CDR3 DNA reads TGTGCCAGCTATGGGGACAGGGGACCTCTTATTTCCTACGAGCAGTACTTC. It encodes CASYGDRGPLISYEQYF.

This clonotype was picked up a small number of times. The chain has TRBV5-1 and TRBJ2-5, with TRBD1 matching 7 bases. The J segment lost 4 bases and the V segment lost 3 bases, leaving 6 bases of the junction unmatched. The V gene's germline CDR1 is SGHRS and CDR2 YFSETQ. CDR3 size: 14 residues. The CDR3 here is CASSYRGSGETQYF. In DNA, the CDR3 is TGCGCCAGCAGCTACAGGGGTTCCGGAGAGACCCAGTACTTC.

The chain joins TRBV6-2 or TRBV6-3 to TRBJ2-3, with 13 bases aligning to TRBD2. The trim removed 7 bases at V and 6 bases at J, leaving 10 bases unmatched. CDR1 is MNHEY and CDR2 is SVGEGT in the germline V gene. The CDR3 is 16 residues long. DNA for the CDR3: TGTGCCAGCAACGACGGCACTAGCGGGGGGGCGGATACGCAGTATTTT. Translating gives CASNDGTSGGADTQYF.

The rearrangement links TRBV6-5 to TRBJ1-1; D perhaps matches TRBD1 (6 bases). CDR1 and CDR2 (germline): MNHEY, SVGAGI. Trimming took 8 bases from V and 5 from J, leaving 15 bases between them. There are 13 residues in the CDR3. CDR3 amino acids: CASHYNRGTEAFF. The DNA of the CDR3 is TGTGCCAGCCATTACAATAGGGGGACTGAAGCTTTCTTT.

There are many counts of this clonotype. The chain uses TRBV3-1 and TRBJ1-3; the D is unclear. This CDR3 has 14 residues. Germline CDR1 reads LGHDT; CDR2 reads YNNKEL (reference sequence). The V end lost 1 base, the J end lost 6 bases, and 10 bases lay between the germline ends. CDR3: CASSQGSAQNTIYF. The DNA for the CDR3 is TGTGCCAGCAGCCAAGGGTCGGCCCAAAACACCATATATTTT.

This chain connects TRBV6-1 to TRBJ1-6, with D unresolved. The CDR3 has 13 amino acids. Trimming pared 8 bases from V and 0 bases from J, leaving 5 bases between. Germline V lookup: CDR1 MNHNS, CDR2 SASEGT. The CDR3 sequence is CASCSSYNSPLHF. The CDR3 DNA reads as TGTGCCAGCTGTAGCTCCTATAATTCACCCCTCCACTTT.

The V and J genes are TRBV4-2 and TRBJ2-7; 7 bases are a match to TRBD1. V was clipped by 2 bases and J by 6 bases; unmatched bases: 7. This CDR3 comprises 14 residues. Per the germline V gene, CDR1 is LGHNA and CDR2 is YNFKEQ. CDR3 amino acids: CASSQHRGEGEQYF. DNA of the CDR3: TGTGCCAGCAGCCAACACAGGGGTGAGGGCGAGCAGTACTTC.

This clonotype was recorded many times. The chain recombines TRBV7-2 with TRBJ2-3; TRBD2 might be the D (5 bases). The CDR3 length is 16 residues. V dropped 2 bases and J dropped 9 bases, with 21 bases sitting between them. The germline V gene encodes CDR1 SGHTA and CDR2 FQGNSA. DNA of the CDR3: TGTGCCAGCAGCTTACCCCGGGATGGATTGGGAGTGACGCAGTATTTT. Translated: CASSLPRDGLGVTQYF.

Ten or more counts support this clonotype. The rearrangement joins TRBV5-1 to TRBJ2-1; D remains ambiguous. The CDR3 runs 15 residues. Germline CDR1 and CDR2: SGHRS and YFSETQ. Between the trimmed V and J ends, which lost 0 bases and 0 bases, there was a span of 7 bases. In nucleotides, the CDR3 is TGCGCCAGCAGCTTGGCCCACGCCTCCTACAATGAGCAGTTCTTC. Translated, it gives CASSLAHASYNEQFF.

This clonotype was detected ten times or more. The V and J genes are TRBV27 and TRBJ2-7, with 8 bases matching TRBD1. V lost 6 bases to trimming and J lost 3 bases; unmatched junction nucleotides: 4. From germline, CDR1 is MNHEY and CDR2 SMNVEV (reference sequence). CDR3 length: 13 residues. The CDR3 nucleotides are TGTGCCAGCAGGCAGGGGGCTTTCTACGAGCAGTACTTC. Its translation: CASRQGAFYEQYF.

In this sample, this clonotype turned up many times. V gene TRBV9 combines with J gene TRBJ1-2, with D possibly TRBD1 on 6 matching bases. V lost 4 bases, J lost 7 bases, and 14 bases lay in between. This CDR3 has 13 amino acids. Germline-derived CDR1 and CDR2 are SGDLS and YYNGEE. The CDR3 coding sequence is TGTGCCAGCAGCCCAGGGGCAGTTCGTGGCTACACCTTC. This encodes CASSPGAVRGYTF. The entire variable domain, with the rest obtained from reference TRBV9 and TRBJ1-2, is as follows: DSGVTQTPKHLITATGQRVTLRCSPRSGDLSVYWYQQSLDQGLQFLIQYYNGEERAKGNILERFSAQQFPDLHSELNLSSLELGDSALYFCASSPGAVRGYTFGSGTRLTVV.

The V call is TRBV7-9, the J call TRBJ1-1; 11 nucleotides agree with TRBD1. V lost 6 bases, J lost 0 bases, and 9 bases stayed unmatched. In germline, CDR1 is SEHNR, CDR2 FQNEAQ (reference sequence). This CDR3 contains 17 residues. In DNA form, the CDR3 reads TGTGCCAGCAGTAAGGGACAGGGGGACCCGTTGAACACTGAAGCTTTCTTT. Translating gives CASSKGQGDPLNTEAFF.

This clonotype was found once. A much larger clone lies one base from this, so it may be a read error. This rearrangement joins TRBV20-1 to TRBJ1-3, with a tentative D call TRBD1 (5 bases). Germline loops: CDR1 DFQATT, CDR2 SNEGSKA (reference sequence). CDR3 size: 14 residues. CDR3 sequence: CSARPRASGSTIYF. The CDR3 bases are TGCAGTGCTAGACCCAGGGCCTCTGGAAGCACCATATATTTT.

This clonotype has ten or more counts. The rearrangement links TRBV7-6 to TRBJ1-5, with D unclear. Trimming shortened V by 5 bases and J by 7 bases, and 12 bases separated the two germline ends. The CDR3 contains 13 residues. Germline values: CDR1 SGHVS, CDR2 FNYEAQ. The CDR3 here is CASSLSEAQPQHF. DNA of the CDR3: TGTGCCAGCAGCCTCTCGGAAGCCCAGCCCCAGCATTTT.

The chain recombines TRBV27 with TRBJ1-6; weak D call: TRBD1 (5 bases). Trimming removed 5 bases at V and 8 bases at J, with 13 bases between. Germline CDR1 MNHEY, CDR2 SMNVEV (reference sequence). The CDR3 spans 14 residues. This CDR3 reads CASSGGAYYSPLHF. CDR3 sequence (DNA): TGTGCCAGCAGTGGTGGGGCGTACTATTCACCCCTCCACTTT.

In this sample, this clonotype turned up many times. The V call is TRBV7-9, the J call TRBJ1-5; D is uncertain. This CDR3 comprises 16 residues. V was trimmed by 4 bases and J by 1 base, leaving 14 bases between them. Germline CDR1 is SEHNR and CDR2 is FQNEAQ (reference sequence). CDR3 region: CASSSDGTRSNQPQHF. In DNA, the CDR3 is TGTGCCAGCAGCTCGGACGGTACGAGGAGCAATCAGCCCCAGCATTTT.

This clonotype occurred many times. V usage is TRBV12-3 or TRBV12-4 and J usage is TRBJ2-5; tentative D call: TRBD2 (5 bases). This CDR3 is 12 amino acids long. The V and J ends lost 4 bases and 5 bases respectively, with 8 bases between them. This CDR3 reads CASSSGDETQYF. The CDR3 DNA reads as TGTGCCAGCAGTTCCGGGGATGAGACCCAGTACTTC.

This clonotype was observed at least ten times. The gene calls are TRBV10-3 and TRBJ2-1, with TRBD2 matching 7 bases. J was trimmed by 0 bases and V by 2 bases; bases with no gene match: 7. The CDR3 spans 17 residues. Germline values: CDR1 ENHRY, CDR2 SYGVKD. CDR3 region: CAISEKLRESSYNEQFF. CDR3 nucleotides: TGTGCCATCAGTGAGAAGTTGCGGGAGAGCTCCTACAATGAGCAGTTCTTC.

This clonotype was recorded many times. This chain joins TRBV12-5 and TRBJ1-2, with unresolved D. The germline V gene has CDR1 LGHNT and CDR2 FRNRAP. The CDR3 sequence is 14 residues long. V was clipped by 0 bases and J by 7 bases, with 12 bases between them. The CDR3 loop is CASGLVWSLGGYTF. For the CDR3, the DNA is TGTGCTAGTGGTTTGGTATGGTCTCTGGGTGGCTACACCTTC.

Remarks on this clonotype: It may be a read error: a sequence one base away is much more abundant. The chain links TRBV5-8 to TRBJ2-1; either TRBD1 or TRBD2 may supply D (5 bases each). Trimming cost V 0 bases and J 0 bases, with 19 bases left between them. CDR1 is SGHTS, CDR2 YDEGEE, per germline. CDR3 length: 19 residues. The CDR3 spells CASSLVGLGTPSSYNEQFF. The CDR3 region has the DNA TGTGCCAGCAGCTTGGTGGGGCTTGGGACCCCAAGCTCCTACAATGAGCAGTTCTTC.

This clonotype was counted only a few times. CDR3 residues: CASSPSPGEYNEQFF. For the CDR3, the DNA is TGCGCCAGCAGCCCCTCACCGGGGGAGTACAATGAGCAGTTCTTC. The chain employs TRBV4-1 and TRBJ2-1; maybe TRBD2 (6 bases). The CDR3 contains 15 residues. Per the germline V gene, CDR1 is MGHRA and CDR2 is YSYEKL. The ends were cut back, 4 bases at V and 4 bases at J, with 14 bases in the middle.

This clonotype was observed at least ten times. The chain is built from TRBV5-1 and TRBJ2-1, with a weak D call TRBD2 (5 bases). Germline V gene data show CDR1 as SGHRS and CDR2 as YFSETQ. There are 15 residues in the CDR3. V dropped 4 bases and J dropped 1 base, with 12 bases sitting between them. The CDR3 sequence is CASSPEASSYNEQFF. CDR3 in DNA: TGCGCCAGCAGCCCGGAGGCTAGTTCCTACAATGAGCAGTTCTTC. Using reference TRBV5-1 and TRBJ2-1 for the parts outside the CDR3, the full variable domain is KAGVTQTPRYLIKTRGQQVTLSCSPISGHRSVSWYQQTPGQGLQFLFEYFSETQRNKGNFPGRFSGRQFSNSRSEMNVSTLELGDSALYLCASSPEASSYNEQFFGPGTRLTVL.

The CDR3 protein is CASSQGRTGGRGNTIYF. In DNA form, the CDR3 reads TGTGCCAGCAGCCAAGGCCGGACAGGGGGACGAGGAAACACCATATATTTT. The chain combines TRBV5-4 with TRBJ1-3, with 10 bases identical to TRBD1. The CDR3 covers 17 residues. V dropped 4 bases and J dropped 4; count of bases not matched to a gene: 11. Germline V gene lookup returns CDR1 SGHNT and CDR2 YYREEE (reference sequence).